This record concerns one T cell receptor beta chain sequence. Its antigen is unknown. The data originate from a study of Graves' ophthalmopathy and Graves' hyperthyroidism. Background on the study: The collection of peripheral blood took place at initial diagnosis, before any treatment. Regarding the study as a whole: A model built from 13 signatures distinguished ophthalmopathy from stable hyperthyroidism with 87.88% sensitivity and approximately 81% specificity.

With V trimmed by 0 bases and J by 2 bases, 8 bases remained unmatched. Germline V lookup: CDR1 SGHRS, CDR2 YFSETQ. The CDR3 covers 17 residues. Using RNA transcripts, the TCR beta CDR3 regions were amplified. HTBI-primed RT-PCR formed the first round, and a multiplex PCR formed the second. TCRdb itself ran the multiplex PCR reads through MiXCR, one entry per CDR3 protein. The data contain hundreds of thousands of distinct CDR3 sequences, more than 40% of them singletons. Pregnancy or lactation, uncontrolled infections and other autoimmune diseases were grounds for excluding patients. What supplied the PBMCs was roughly 10 ml of fresh peripheral blood.

Sequenced: peripheral blood. The chain employs TRBV5-1 and TRBJ2-7, with 10 bases that match TRBD2. This receptor was obtained from an adult man with Graves' ophthalmopathy. The CDR3 is CASSLEPSGRQPYEQYF. The CDR3 DNA follows: TGCGCCAGCAGCTTGGAGCCTAGCGGGAGACAACCCTACGAGCAGTACTTC.